This T cell receptor beta chain was recovered during a study of T cell responses to AZD1222 COVID-19 vaccine. General study findings and limits: Females made up more of the donors, who were largely white British, and clonal diversity may have come out too low.

CDR1 and CDR2 (germline): KGHSH, LQKENI. Trimming took off 4 bases at V and 9 bases at J, with 10 bases between the two ends. The CDR3 consists of 12 residues. To note about this clone: Its specificity is not known.

The table came from immunoSEQ multiplex PCR; TCRdb's copy has only in-frame clones and leaves some out. The table records about 150,000 clones, nearly 95% of them present only once. The sequence was obtained from an adult in good health. The sample here was peripheral blood, taken on day 0 of AZD1222 vaccination. This sequence joins TRBV18 and TRBJ2-1; D is uncertain. CDR3 protein: CASSLSLGEQFF. The CDR3 DNA reads as TGTGCCAGCTCACTATCTCTGGGTGAGCAGTTCTTC.